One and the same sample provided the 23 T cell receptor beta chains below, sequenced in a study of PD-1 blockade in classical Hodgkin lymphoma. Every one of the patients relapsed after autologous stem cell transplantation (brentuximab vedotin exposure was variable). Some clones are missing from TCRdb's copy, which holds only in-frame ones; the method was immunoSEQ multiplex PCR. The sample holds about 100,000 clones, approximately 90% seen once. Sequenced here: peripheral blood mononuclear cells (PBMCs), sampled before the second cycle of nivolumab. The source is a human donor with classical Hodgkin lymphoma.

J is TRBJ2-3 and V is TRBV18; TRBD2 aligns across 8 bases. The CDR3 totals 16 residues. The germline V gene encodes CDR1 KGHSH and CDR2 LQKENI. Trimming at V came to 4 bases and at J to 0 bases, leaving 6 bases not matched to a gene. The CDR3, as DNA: TGTGCCAGCTCACGACAAACTAGCGGTAGCACAGATACGCAGTATTTT. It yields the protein CASSRQTSGSTDTQYF.

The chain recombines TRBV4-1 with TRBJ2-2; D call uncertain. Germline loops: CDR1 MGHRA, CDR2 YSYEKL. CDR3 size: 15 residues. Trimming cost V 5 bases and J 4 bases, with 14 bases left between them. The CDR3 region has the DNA TGCGCCAGCAGCAACACCAAGGCAGTCACCGGGGAGCTGTTTTTT. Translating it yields CASSNTKAVTGELFF.

The CDR3 region is CAWSSQGFYGYTF. The CDR3 bases are TGTGCCTGGAGTTCCCAGGGTTTCTATGGCTACACCTTC. The gene calls are TRBV30 and TRBJ1-2; D perhaps matches TRBD1 (5 bases). The V gene's germline CDR1 is GTSNPN and CDR2 SVGIG (reference sequence). The CDR3 spans 13 residues. V lost 2 bases, J lost 4 bases, and 11 bases lay in between.

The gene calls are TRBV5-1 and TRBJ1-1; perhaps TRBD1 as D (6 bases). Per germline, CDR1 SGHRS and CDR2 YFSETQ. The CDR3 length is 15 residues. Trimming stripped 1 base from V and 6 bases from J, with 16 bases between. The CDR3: CASSLTGTGVAEAFF. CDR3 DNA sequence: TGCGCCAGCAGCTTGACAGGGACCGGAGTTGCTGAAGCTTTCTTT.

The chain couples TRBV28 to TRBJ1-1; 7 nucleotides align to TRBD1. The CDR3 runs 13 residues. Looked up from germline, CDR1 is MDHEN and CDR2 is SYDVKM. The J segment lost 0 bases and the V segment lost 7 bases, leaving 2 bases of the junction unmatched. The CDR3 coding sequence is TGTGCCAGCAAGGGACAGATGAACACTGAAGCTTTCTTT. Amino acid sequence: CASKGQMNTEAFF.

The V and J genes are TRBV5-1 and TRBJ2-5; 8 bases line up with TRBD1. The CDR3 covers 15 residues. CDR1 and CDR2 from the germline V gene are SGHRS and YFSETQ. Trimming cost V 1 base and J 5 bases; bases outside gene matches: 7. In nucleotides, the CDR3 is TGCGCCAGCAGCTTGTACACAGGGGGAGGCGAGACCCAGTACTTC. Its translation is CASSLYTGGGETQYF.

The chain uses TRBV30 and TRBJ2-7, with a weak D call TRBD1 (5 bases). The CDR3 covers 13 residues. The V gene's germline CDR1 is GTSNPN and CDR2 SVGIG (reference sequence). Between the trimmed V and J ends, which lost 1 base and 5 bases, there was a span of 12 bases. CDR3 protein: CAWSGQIGHEQYF. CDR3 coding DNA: TGTGCCTGGAGTGGACAGATTGGGCACGAGCAGTACTTC.

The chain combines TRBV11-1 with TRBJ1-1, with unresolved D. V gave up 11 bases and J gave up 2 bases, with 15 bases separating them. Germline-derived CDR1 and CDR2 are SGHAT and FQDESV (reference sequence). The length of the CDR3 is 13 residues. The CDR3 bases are TGTGCCGGGAAGACGGAACCTAACACTGAAGCTTTCTTT. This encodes CAGKTEPNTEAFF.

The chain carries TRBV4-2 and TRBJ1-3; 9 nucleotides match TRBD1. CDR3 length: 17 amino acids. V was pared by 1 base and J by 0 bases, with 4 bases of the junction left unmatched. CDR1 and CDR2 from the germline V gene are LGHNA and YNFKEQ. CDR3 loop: CASSQVTGGDSGNTIYF. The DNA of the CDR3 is TGTGCCAGCAGCCAAGTAACAGGGGGCGACTCTGGAAACACCATATATTTT.

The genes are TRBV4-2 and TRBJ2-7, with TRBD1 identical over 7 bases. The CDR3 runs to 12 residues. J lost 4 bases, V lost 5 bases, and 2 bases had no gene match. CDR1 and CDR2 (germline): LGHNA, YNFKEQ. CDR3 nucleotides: TGTGCCAGCAGCGAACAGGGGTACGAGCAGTACTTC. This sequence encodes CASSEQGYEQYF.

The CDR3 bases are TGTGCCAGCAGTTCAGACAGGGGGTCCACCGGGGAGCTGTTTTTT. Its protein is CASSSDRGSTGELFF. The chain has TRBV28 and TRBJ2-2, with 9 bases aligning to TRBD1. The CDR3 loop spans 15 amino acids. Germline CDR1 is MDHEN and CDR2 is SYDVKM. Trimming removed 4 bases from V and 4 bases from J; junction bases left unmatched: 4.

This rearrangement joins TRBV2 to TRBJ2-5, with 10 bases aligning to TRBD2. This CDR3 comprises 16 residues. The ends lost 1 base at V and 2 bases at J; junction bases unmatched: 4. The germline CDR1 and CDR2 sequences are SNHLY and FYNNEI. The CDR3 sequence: CASSEEGAGGQETQYF. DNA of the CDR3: TGTGCCAGCAGTGAAGAGGGAGCGGGAGGGCAAGAGACCCAGTACTTC.

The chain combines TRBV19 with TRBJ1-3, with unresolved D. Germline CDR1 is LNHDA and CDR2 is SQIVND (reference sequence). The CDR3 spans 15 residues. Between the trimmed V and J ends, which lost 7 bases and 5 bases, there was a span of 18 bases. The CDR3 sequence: CASTMGSISRNTIYF. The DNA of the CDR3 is TGTGCCAGTACCATGGGTTCGATATCAAGAAACACCATATATTTT.

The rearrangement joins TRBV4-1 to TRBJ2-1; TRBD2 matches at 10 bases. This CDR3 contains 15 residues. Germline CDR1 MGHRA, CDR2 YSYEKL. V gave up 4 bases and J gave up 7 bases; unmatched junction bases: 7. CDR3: CASSLSGRAGNEQFF. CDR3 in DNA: TGCGCCAGCAGCCTGAGCGGGAGGGCAGGTAATGAGCAGTTCTTC.

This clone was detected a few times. The CDR3: CASNAGTGKETQYF. Written as DNA, the CDR3 is TGTGCCAGCAACGCCGGGACAGGGAAAGAGACCCAGTACTTC. The rearrangement links TRBV9 to TRBJ2-5, with 9 positions matching TRBD1. Per germline, CDR1 SGDLS and CDR2 YYNGEE. With V trimmed by 6 bases and J by 3 bases, 6 bases remained unmatched. The CDR3 extends over 14 amino acids.

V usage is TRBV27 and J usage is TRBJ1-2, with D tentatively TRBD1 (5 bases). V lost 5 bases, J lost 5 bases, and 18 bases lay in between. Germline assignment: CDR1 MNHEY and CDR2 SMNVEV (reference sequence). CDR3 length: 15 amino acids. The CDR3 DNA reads TGTGCCAGCAGTCTCCGGTGGGACTCAAGGTATGGCTACACCTTC. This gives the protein CASSLRWDSRYGYTF.

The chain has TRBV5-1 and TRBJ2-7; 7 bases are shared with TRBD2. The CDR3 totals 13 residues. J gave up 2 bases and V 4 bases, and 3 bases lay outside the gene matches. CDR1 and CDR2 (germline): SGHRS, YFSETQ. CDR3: CASSAAGAYEQYF. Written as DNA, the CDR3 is TGCGCCAGCAGCGCCGCGGGGGCCTACGAGCAGTACTTC.

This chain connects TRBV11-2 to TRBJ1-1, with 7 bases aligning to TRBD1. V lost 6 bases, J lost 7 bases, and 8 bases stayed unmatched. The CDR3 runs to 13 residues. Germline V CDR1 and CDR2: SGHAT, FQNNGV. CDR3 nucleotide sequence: TGTGCCAGCAGGCAAACAGGGGTAGGTGAAGCTTTCTTT. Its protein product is CASRQTGVGEAFF.

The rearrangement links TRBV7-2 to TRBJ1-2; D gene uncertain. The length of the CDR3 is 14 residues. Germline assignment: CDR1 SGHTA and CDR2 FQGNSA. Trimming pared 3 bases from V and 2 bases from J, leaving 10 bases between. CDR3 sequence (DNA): TGTGCCAGCAGCTTCGAGCCGGGAAACTATGGCTACACCTTC. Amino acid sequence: CASSFEPGNYGYTF.

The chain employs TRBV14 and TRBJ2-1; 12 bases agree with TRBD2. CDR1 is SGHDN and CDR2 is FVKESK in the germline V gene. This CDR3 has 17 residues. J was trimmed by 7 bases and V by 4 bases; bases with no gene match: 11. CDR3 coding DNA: TGTGCCAGCAGCCGACCGCCCACTAGCGGGAGGCAAAATGAGCAGTTCTTC. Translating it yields CASSRPPTSGRQNEQFF.

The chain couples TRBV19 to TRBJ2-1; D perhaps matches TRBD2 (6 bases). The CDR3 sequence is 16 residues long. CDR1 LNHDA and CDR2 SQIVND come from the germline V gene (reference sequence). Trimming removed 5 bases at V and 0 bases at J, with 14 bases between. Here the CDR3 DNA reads TGTGCCAGTAGTGATGATCCGGGGGACTCCTACAATGAGCAGTTCTTC. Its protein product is CASSDDPGDSYNEQFF. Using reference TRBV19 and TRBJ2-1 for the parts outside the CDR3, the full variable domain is DGGITQSPKYLFRKEGQNVTLSCEQNLNHDAMYWYRQDPGQGLRLIYYSQIVNDFQKGDIAEGYSVSREKKESFPLTVTSAQKNPTAFYLCASSDDPGDSYNEQFFGPGTRLTVL.

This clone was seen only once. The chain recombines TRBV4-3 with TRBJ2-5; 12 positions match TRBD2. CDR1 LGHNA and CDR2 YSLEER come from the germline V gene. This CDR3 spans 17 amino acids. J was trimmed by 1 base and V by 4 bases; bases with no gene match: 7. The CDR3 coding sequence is TGCGCCAGCAGCCCGGGACTAGCGGGCGTTCTCCAAGAGACCCAGTACTTC. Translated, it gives CASSPGLAGVLQETQYF.

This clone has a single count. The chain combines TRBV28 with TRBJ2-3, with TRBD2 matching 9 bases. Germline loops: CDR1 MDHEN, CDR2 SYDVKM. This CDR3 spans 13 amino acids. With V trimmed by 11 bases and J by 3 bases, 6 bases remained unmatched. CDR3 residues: CAVREGWTDTQYF. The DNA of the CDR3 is TGTGCCGTGCGGGAGGGGTGGACAGATACGCAGTATTTT.